This T cell receptor (beta chain) is drawn from a study of T cell repertoires in cytomegalovirus infection. Study summary: The authors relied on CMV epitopes, both recently identified HLA-C-restricted and well-studied HLA-B-restricted. Signatures in public TCR beta sequences pointed to both CMV infection and matching HLA type. Notes on the study in general: Clonotypes of TCR beta that were HLA-C-restricted and CMV-specific dominated the ex vivo response. Using cumulative public TCR beta family frequency, the authors identified those who carried CMV together with the relevant HLA.

At least ten counts were recorded for this clonotype. Antigen: not known. J gave up 8 bases and V 5 bases, and 19 bases lay outside the gene matches. Germline CDR1 is SGHVS and CDR2 is FNYEAQ. This CDR3 comprises 18 residues. TCRdb processed the reads anew with MiXCR; each CDR3 protein has one entry. This table holds 900,000 to 950,000 distinct CDR3 sequences, about a third found once. This clonotype was obtained from a human donor in good health (CMV status not recorded). Some clones in this sample may be carry-over from other donors' samples. The rearrangement uses TRBV7-6 and TRBJ2-1, with TRBD1 matching over 9 bases. The material sequenced was cultured CD8+ T cells from PBMCs, taken from culture after CMV antigen stimulation. CDR3 region: CASSLLLDGDRALDEQFF. The CDR3 coding sequence is TGTGCCAGCAGCCTCTTATTAGACGGGGACAGGGCTCTCGATGAGCAGTTCTTC.